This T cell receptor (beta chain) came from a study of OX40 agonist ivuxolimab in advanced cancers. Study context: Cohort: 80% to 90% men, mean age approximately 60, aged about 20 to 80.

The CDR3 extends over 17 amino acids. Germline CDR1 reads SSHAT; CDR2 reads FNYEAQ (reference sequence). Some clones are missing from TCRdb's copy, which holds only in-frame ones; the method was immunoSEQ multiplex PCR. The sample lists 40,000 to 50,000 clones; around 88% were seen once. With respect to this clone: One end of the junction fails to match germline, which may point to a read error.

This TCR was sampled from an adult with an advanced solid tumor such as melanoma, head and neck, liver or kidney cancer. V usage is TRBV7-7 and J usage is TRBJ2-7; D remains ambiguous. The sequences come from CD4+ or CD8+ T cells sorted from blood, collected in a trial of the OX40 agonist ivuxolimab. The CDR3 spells CASSPGSLLVPSYEQYF. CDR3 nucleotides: TGTGCTAGCAGCCCGGGCAGCCTTCTCGTTCCCAGCTACGAGCAGTACTTC.